This TCR beta chain is drawn from a study of tumor and adjacent non-tumor tissue in lung cancer. The V gene's germline CDR1 is SGHAT and CDR2 FQDESV (reference sequence). The ends were cut back, 2 bases at V and 3 bases at J, with 11 bases in the middle. There are 14 residues in the CDR3. The template was RNA from unsorted bulk tissue. More than 3 cm separated this lung sample from the edge of the tumor. Three rounds of nested PCR, following a modified ARM-PCR protocol, produced the TCRbeta library. One entry per CDR3 protein results from TCRdb running MiXCR on the multiplex PCR reads. The table lists 75,000 to 80,000 distinct CDR3 sequences, less than 85% of them singletons, with around two fifths in the top ten.

The receptor was derived from a man in his 70s with non-small cell lung cancer. The chain joins TRBV11-1 to TRBJ2-7; D remains unclear. The specimen sequenced was distant non-tumor lung tissue. As DNA, the CDR3 is TGTGCCAGCAGCTTATCGGAACAACTCTACGAGCAGTACTTC. It specifies CASSLSEQLYEQYF.